Below are 25 T cell receptor beta chains sequenced from a single sample in a study of cytomegalovirus exposure and HLA in healthy donors (dated by TCRdb to the late 2010s). The method was the immunoSEQ multiplex PCR assay. For the multiplex PCR, a mixture combining 60 forward primers for TCR Vbeta segments and 13 reverse primers for TCR Jbeta segments was used. TCRdb mirrors the immuneACCESS table, restricted to in-frame sequences. Some clones are absent from its copies; in checked studies, under half trace to an unresolved V gene, and the reason for the others is unknown. A total of 140,000 to 150,000 clones appear in this sample, 65% to 80% of them only once. 6.5% to 9% of the sample lies in the top ten. Sequenced sample: PBMCs. The source of these receptors is a young man in good health and CMV-seronegative.

V usage is TRBV28 and J usage is TRBJ2-7; D not certain. The CDR3 consists of 13 residues. The germline V gene encodes CDR1 MDHEN and CDR2 SYDVKM. The V gene lost 8 bases and the J gene lost 0 bases, with 11 bases spanning the gap. The CDR3 coding sequence is TGTGCCAGCGGGTCAGGAAACTCCTACGAGCAGTACTTC. It codes for CASGSGNSYEQYF.

This clone has more than one count but fewer than ten. The V and J genes are TRBV27 and TRBJ1-2, with TRBD1 as a possible D gene (6 bases). Germline V gives CDR1 MNHEY, CDR2 SMNVEV (reference sequence). Trimming stripped 5 bases from V and 4 bases from J, with 14 bases between. CDR3 length: 14 residues. This CDR3 is CASSENTGIYGYTF. CDR3 in DNA: TGTGCCAGCAGTGAGAATACAGGGATCTATGGCTACACCTTC.

V usage is TRBV4-1 and J usage is TRBJ2-7, with 9 bases that match TRBD2. CDR1 is MGHRA, CDR2 YSYEKL, per germline. The CDR3 runs to 18 residues. The junction had 16 bases not matched to a gene; V was cut back by 1 base and J by 6 bases. CDR3 sequence reads: CASSQGGRGGRTFGEQYF. The CDR3 nucleotides are TGCGCCAGCAGCCAAGGTGGGCGGGGGGGACGGACATTCGGCGAGCAGTACTTC.

The V and J genes are TRBV6-6 and TRBJ2-7; 7 positions match TRBD1. The CDR3 extends over 15 amino acids. V shed 5 bases and J 2 bases; nucleotides not matched to a gene: 9. Germline V gene lookup returns CDR1 MNHNY and CDR2 SVGAGI (reference sequence). The chain's CDR3 is CASSDKGAPTYEQYF. CDR3 DNA: TGTGCCAGCAGTGACAAGGGGGCCCCGACCTACGAGCAGTACTTC.

The chain's CDR3 is CASSLVQGEQPQHF. CDR3 sequence (DNA): TGTGCCAGCAGCTTAGTACAGGGCGAGCAGCCCCAGCATTTT. The chain joins TRBV7-2 to TRBJ1-5; a weak D match, TRBD1 (6 bases). The CDR3 consists of 14 residues. CDR1 SGHTA and CDR2 FQGNSA come from the germline V gene. Trimming removed 1 base from V and 7 bases from J, with 11 bases in between.

The gene calls are TRBV11-2 and TRBJ2-3; perhaps TRBD2 as D (6 bases). V shed 5 bases and J shed 6 bases, with 21 bases lying between them. This CDR3 comprises 16 residues. Germline V CDR1 and CDR2: SGHAT, FQNNGV. The CDR3 loop reads CASSPSRGPGADTQYF. In DNA form, the CDR3 reads TGTGCCAGCAGCCCGTCGCGGGGCCCGGGCGCGGATACGCAGTATTTT.

V and J are TRBV5-4 and TRBJ2-2, with D possibly matching TRBD2 (5 bases). V shed 0 bases and J shed 0 bases, with 9 bases lying between them. From germline, CDR1 is SGHNT and CDR2 YYREEE (reference sequence). The CDR3 sequence is 16 residues long. The CDR3 loop is CASSLGRTTNTGELFF. The CDR3 region has the DNA TGTGCCAGCAGCTTGGGGAGGACCACGAACACCGGGGAGCTGTTTTTT.

For the CDR3, the DNA is TGTGCCAGCAGCCCAGGCGGGGAATTAAGTGAAAAACTGTTTTTT. Translation: CASSPGGELSEKLFF. This chain links TRBV9 with TRBJ1-4; D unresolved. CDR3 size: 15 residues. The germline V gene encodes CDR1 SGDLS and CDR2 YYNGEE. V lost 4 bases, J lost 7 bases, and 17 bases lay in between.

This chain links TRBV28 with TRBJ1-5, with D perhaps TRBD1 (6 bases). This CDR3 is 14 amino acids long. Germline V gene lookup returns CDR1 MDHEN and CDR2 SYDVKM. V lost 4 bases, J lost 6 bases, and 13 bases lay in between. The CDR3, as DNA: TGTGCCAGCAGTTCTGCGGGGGCGCGTCAGCCCCAGCATTTT. Translated: CASSSAGARQPQHF.

J is TRBJ2-5 and V is TRBV7-9, with D possibly being TRBD1 (5 bases). The CDR3 loop spans 15 amino acids. CDR1 is SEHNR, CDR2 FQNEAQ, per germline (reference sequence). Trimming shortened V by 4 bases and J by 2 bases, and 14 bases separated the two germline ends. The CDR3 is CASSSNRGDQETQYF. The CDR3 DNA sequence: TGTGCCAGCAGCTCCAATAGGGGCGATCAAGAGACCCAGTACTTC.

The chain is built from TRBV15 and TRBJ2-6, with a weak D call TRBD1 (6 bases). CDR3 length equals 17 residues. V was trimmed by 0 bases and J by 4 bases, leaving 13 bases between them. In germline, CDR1 is LNHNV, CDR2 YYDKDF (reference sequence). This CDR3 is CATSRDGYRAGANVLTF. CDR3 DNA sequence: TGTGCCACCAGCAGAGACGGGTACAGGGCCGGGGCCAACGTCCTGACTTTC. Together with reference TRBV15 and TRBJ2-6, the CDR3 gives the full variable domain: DAMVIQNPRYQVTQFGKPVTLSCSQTLNHNVMYWYQQKSSQAPKLLFHYYDKDFNNEADTPDNFQSRRPNTSFCFLDIRSPGLGDTAMYLCATSRDGYRAGANVLTFGAGSRLTVL.

The V and J genes are TRBV11-3 and TRBJ2-2; D gene ambiguous. Germline-derived CDR1 and CDR2 are SGHNT and YENEEA. Trimming cost V 4 bases and J 3 bases, with 12 bases left between them. This CDR3 has 15 residues. CDR3 in DNA: TGTGCCAGCAGCTCCCCGACTCGAGACACCGGGGAGCTGTTTTTT. Translating it yields CASSSPTRDTGELFF.

The chain combines TRBV6-5 with TRBJ2-3; weak D call: TRBD2 (6 bases). CDR1 is MNHEY and CDR2 is SVGAGI in the germline V gene. V lost 10 bases and J lost 1, with 18 bases in between. The CDR3 runs 15 residues. The CDR3 DNA follows: TGTGCCACCCGGGAGTCCTTTGCTGGCACAGATACGCAGTATTTT. It translates to CATRESFAGTDTQYF.

CDR3 amino acids: CATGRGYEQYF. The CDR3 DNA reads TGTGCCACCGGACGGGGCTACGAGCAGTACTTC. The chain couples TRBV28 to TRBJ2-7; tentatively, D is TRBD2 (5 bases). V shed 10 bases and J shed 3 bases, with 10 bases lying between them. Germline CDR1 and CDR2: MDHEN and SYDVKM. The CDR3 runs 11 residues.

The gene calls are TRBV19 and TRBJ2-2; 11 bases are shared with TRBD2. The CDR3 has 16 amino acids. Germline V gene sequence: CDR1 LNHDA, CDR2 SQIVND (reference sequence). Trimming removed 7 bases from V and 6 bases from J; junction bases left unmatched: 10. CDR3 coding DNA: TGTGCCAGTAACCCCACTAGCGGGAGTTGGTCCGGGGAGCTGTTTTTT. It translates to CASNPTSGSWSGELFF.

The CDR3 here is CASSPLESQPQHF. CDR3 sequence (DNA): TGTGCCAGCAGTCCCTTAGAAAGTCAGCCCCAGCATTTT. The chain combines TRBV28 with TRBJ1-5; D is undetermined. The CDR3 has 13 amino acids. V lost 5 bases, J lost 6 bases, and 11 bases lay in between. In germline, CDR1 is MDHEN, CDR2 SYDVKM. The full variable domain, with the rest looked up from reference TRBV28 and TRBJ1-5, is DVKVTQSSRYLVKRTGEKVFLECVQDMDHENMFWYRQDPGLGLRLIYFSYDVKMKEKGDIPEGYSVSREKKERFSLILESASTNQTSMYLCASSPLESQPQHFGDGTRLSIL.

The J gene is TRBJ2-3, the V gene TRBV28, with unresolved D. The germline CDR1 and CDR2 sequences are MDHEN and SYDVKM. V lost 5 bases to trimming and J lost 6 bases, with 6 bases between them. The CDR3 has 11 residues. CDR3 protein: CASSPRDTQYF. Here the CDR3 DNA reads TGTGCCAGCAGTCCCAGGGATACGCAGTATTTT.

The chain's CDR3 is CASSISGGPEAFF. CDR3 sequence (DNA): TGTGCCAGTAGTATTTCAGGGGGCCCTGAAGCTTTCTTT. The rearrangement joins TRBV19 to TRBJ1-1, with 8 bases identical to TRBD1. This CDR3 comprises 13 residues. From germline, CDR1 is LNHDA and CDR2 SQIVND (reference sequence). V was clipped by 3 bases and J by 6 bases; unmatched bases: 3.

The chain uses TRBV5-1 and TRBJ2-3; 7 nucleotides line up with TRBD1. The germline gives CDR1 SGHRS, CDR2 YFSETQ. Germline trimming cut 0 bases from V and 5 bases from J; bases unmatched to any gene: 6. There are 15 residues in the CDR3. CDR3 protein: CASSLDRGKGDTQYF. Written as DNA, the CDR3 is TGCGCCAGCAGCTTGGACAGGGGAAAGGGAGATACGCAGTATTTT.

V is TRBV5-6 and J is TRBJ2-5; D might be TRBD1 (8 bases). CDR1 SGHDT and CDR2 YYEEEE come from the germline V gene. This CDR3 is built from 13 residues. The V gene lost 2 bases and the J gene lost 11 bases, with 16 bases spanning the gap. In DNA, the CDR3 is TGTGCCAGCAGCTTCCAGGGGGCGGGAGAGCAGTACTTC. The encoded protein is CASSFQGAGEQYF.

V is TRBV14 and J is TRBJ1-4; D is unclear. The CDR3 extends over 14 amino acids. Germline loops: CDR1 SGHDN, CDR2 FVKESK. V lost 3 bases and J lost 7, with 12 bases in between. The CDR3 DNA reads TGTGCCAGCAGCCATCGTGGAGGTGTTGAAAAACTGTTTTTT. Translation: CASSHRGGVEKLFF.

The rearrangement uses TRBV29-1 and TRBJ2-5; TRBD1 is a possible D gene (6 bases). Trimming stripped 6 bases from V and 5 bases from J, with 10 bases between. Germline CDR1 reads SQVTM; CDR2 reads ANQGSEA. CDR3 length equals 11 residues. The chain's CDR3 is CSVGARETQYF. In DNA form, the CDR3 reads TGCAGCGTGGGGGCTCGGGAGACCCAGTACTTC.

This chain joins TRBV7-3 and TRBJ2-3, with D unresolved. This CDR3 is built from 14 residues. Trimming removed 1 base from V and 0 bases from J, with 5 bases in between. Germline CDR1 SGHTA, CDR2 FQGTGA. This CDR3 is CASSLMRSTDTQYF. The CDR3 coding sequence is TGTGCCAGCAGCTTAATGAGGAGCACAGATACGCAGTATTTT.

DNA of the CDR3: TGTGCCTGGAGTGGGGGCGCCGAGGGCTACACCTTC. This codes for CAWSGGAEGYTF. The chain combines TRBV30 with TRBJ1-2, with D maybe TRBD1 (5 bases). V lost 1 base and J lost 8, with 11 bases in between. This CDR3 comprises 12 residues. Germline loops: CDR1 GTSNPN, CDR2 SVGIG (reference sequence).

As regards this clone: The identical CDR3 is also encoded by other nucleotide sequences in the sample. This rearrangement joins TRBV19 to TRBJ1-5; 9 bases agree with TRBD1. Germline-derived CDR1 and CDR2 are LNHDA and SQIVND (reference sequence). The junction had 5 bases not matched to a gene; V was cut back by 7 bases and J by 7 bases. CDR3 size: 13 residues. CDR3 loop: CASKDRGHQPQHF. In DNA form, the CDR3 reads TGTGCCAGTAAGGACAGGGGACACCAGCCCCAGCATTTT.